Shown below are 2 T cell receptor beta chains from a single sample sequenced in a study of cytomegalovirus exposure and HLA in healthy donors. Amplification used 60 Vbeta primers and 13 Jbeta primers. Here immunoSEQ multiplex PCR was the method, and the copy in TCRdb shows in-frame clones only, minus some. This table has approximately 140,000 clones, roughly four fifths appearing once. The sequenced sample consisted of PBMCs. These receptor sequences come from a human donor in good health.

CDR3 sequence: CASSQENSGRSDEQFF. DNA for the CDR3: TGCGCCAGCAGCCAAGAAAATAGCGGGAGGTCCGATGAGCAGTTCTTC. The chain links TRBV4-1 to TRBJ2-1; 10 nucleotides line up with TRBD2. The CDR3 is 16 amino acids. Trimming removed 0 bases from V and 8 bases from J; junction bases left unmatched: 7. Germline assignment: CDR1 MGHRA and CDR2 YSYEKL.

This chain uses TRBV4-2 with TRBJ1-3; 11 nucleotides match TRBD1. The CDR3 contains 18 residues. Germline assignment: CDR1 LGHNA and CDR2 YNFKEQ. J was trimmed by 0 bases and V by 5 bases; bases with no gene match: 9. CDR3 DNA: TGTGCCAGCAGCTTCCGGGACAGGGGGGAAAGCTCTGGAAACACCATATATTTT. This codes for CASSFRDRGESSGNTIYF.